The 30 T cell receptor beta chains listed next were all sequenced from one sample in a study of shared clonotypes between healthy human individuals. Naive CD8 cells, CD45RO-negative and positively selected for CCR7, excluded terminally differentiated effector memory CD45RA+ cells. The protocol was immunoSEQ multiplex PCR, while the TCRdb copy is restricted to in-frame clones and leaves out a portion. The sample holds roughly 2,000,000 clones, 93% seen once. The source material was naive CD8+ T cells from PBMCs. The receptors were gathered from a man between 18 and 29 years old in good health. Some clones in this sample may be carry-over from other donors' samples.

V and J are TRBV11-2 and TRBJ2-1, with TRBD1 matching 9 bases. The V and J ends lost 5 bases and 6 bases, in that order; junction bases with no gene match: 5. This CDR3 contains 14 residues. Germline assignment: CDR1 SGHAT and CDR2 FQNNGV. As DNA, the CDR3 is TGTGCCAGCAGCCCGGGACAGGGCCCCAATGAGCAGTTCTTC. It is translated as CASSPGQGPNEQFF.

This chain joins TRBV27 and TRBJ2-7; 7 bases map to TRBD1. This CDR3 spans 14 amino acids. Germline trimming cut 3 bases from V and 3 bases from J; bases unmatched to any gene: 5. Germline loops: CDR1 MNHEY, CDR2 SMNVEV (reference sequence). CDR3 region: CASSFGRGIYEQYF. The CDR3 DNA reads TGTGCCAGCAGTTTCGGCAGGGGGATCTACGAGCAGTACTTC.

Turning to this clone: Other DNA sequences from this sample encode an identical CDR3 as well. The chain employs TRBV19 and TRBJ1-5, with D maybe TRBD1 (6 bases). Trimming removed 3 bases from V and 3 bases from J, with 9 bases in between. Germline CDR1 and CDR2: LNHDA and SQIVND (reference sequence). CDR3 length equals 14 residues. CDR3 protein: CASSIRDNNQPQHF. For the CDR3, the DNA is TGTGCCAGTAGTATTAGGGACAACAATCAGCCCCAGCATTTT. The entire variable domain, with the rest obtained from reference TRBV19 and TRBJ1-5, is as follows: DGGITQSPKYLFRKEGQNVTLSCEQNLNHDAMYWYRQDPGQGLRLIYYSQIVNDFQKGDIAEGYSVSREKKESFPLTVTSAQKNPTAFYLCASSIRDNNQPQHFGDGTRLSIL.

The chain uses TRBV9 and TRBJ2-2; 8 bases are a match to TRBD1. CDR3 length: 15 residues. Trimming removed 3 bases from V and 3 bases from J; junction bases left unmatched: 4. The V gene's germline CDR1 is SGDLS and CDR2 YYNGEE. The CDR3 DNA sequence: TGTGCCAGCAGCGCGGACAGGGTCCACACCGGGGAGCTGTTTTTT. It yields the protein CASSADRVHTGELFF.

This clone appeared a single time. V usage is TRBV5-1 and J usage is TRBJ2-1; D tentatively fits TRBD1 or TRBD2 (5 bases each). The V gene lost 2 bases and the J gene lost 5 bases, with 11 bases spanning the gap. The germline V gene has CDR1 SGHRS and CDR2 YFSETQ. The CDR3 length is 14 residues. The CDR3 spells CASSFTGGHNEQFF. CDR3 sequence (DNA): TGCGCCAGCAGCTTTACAGGAGGACACAATGAGCAGTTCTTC.

This chain links TRBV4-1 with TRBJ1-2; no definite D call. Germline CDR1 reads MGHRA; CDR2 reads YSYEKL. Deletions cut 0 bases from V and 7 bases from J, with 6 bases between. This CDR3 region has 12 residues. The CDR3 here is CASSQDSVGYTF. CDR3 DNA: TGCGCCAGCAGCCAAGATAGTGTTGGCTACACCTTC.

V usage is TRBV9 and J usage is TRBJ2-7; 9 bases are a match to TRBD1. This CDR3 has 14 residues. The ends lost 3 bases at V and 4 bases at J; junction bases unmatched: 5. From germline, CDR1 is SGDLS and CDR2 YYNGEE. CDR3 DNA sequence: TGTGCCAGCAGCGCGGACAGGGGAGCGTACGAGCAGTACTTC. Translation gives CASSADRGAYEQYF.

This clone was found once. The chain joins TRBV5-1 to TRBJ1-2, with D perhaps TRBD1 (6 bases). Germline V CDR1 and CDR2: SGHRS, YFSETQ. The CDR3 is 15 amino acids. V gave up 4 bases and J gave up 8 bases, with 21 bases separating them. CDR3 sequence reads: CASSHSQAGGEGYTF. The CDR3 nucleotides read TGCGCCAGCAGCCACTCGCAAGCGGGGGGCGAAGGCTACACCTTC.

V and J are TRBV28 and TRBJ2-4; D possibly uses TRBD1 or TRBD2 (5 bases each). Per germline, CDR1 MDHEN and CDR2 SYDVKM. V lost 4 bases, J lost 7 bases, and 8 bases lay in between. There are 12 residues in the CDR3. The CDR3 spells CASSWDGNIQYF. CDR3 DNA sequence: TGTGCCAGCAGTTGGGACGGGAACATTCAGTACTTC. Full variable domain (outside the CDR3, taken from reference TRBV28 and TRBJ2-4): DVKVTQSSRYLVKRTGEKVFLECVQDMDHENMFWYRQDPGLGLRLIYFSYDVKMKEKGDIPEGYSVSREKKERFSLILESASTNQTSMYLCASSWDGNIQYFGAGTRLSVL.

The chain carries TRBV7-9 and TRBJ1-2, with D maybe TRBD1 (5 bases). V lost 1 base and J lost 8, with 11 bases in between. The length of the CDR3 is 13 residues. Germline CDR1 reads SEHNR; CDR2 reads FQNEAQ (reference sequence). For the CDR3, the DNA is TGTGCCAGCAGCTTAGAGGGGTATCGCGGCTACACCTTC. Its protein is CASSLEGYRGYTF.

The gene calls are TRBV15 and TRBJ2-3, with D tentatively TRBD2 (6 bases). Germline lookup yields CDR1 LNHNV and CDR2 YYDKDF (reference sequence). The length of the CDR3 is 15 residues. Trimming removed 4 bases at V and 1 base at J, with 12 bases between. The CDR3 reads CATSTLAQGTDTQYF. CDR3 sequence (DNA): TGTGCCACCAGCACCCTAGCGCAAGGCACAGATACGCAGTATTTT.

The chain has TRBV9 and TRBJ2-1; possibly TRBD1 or TRBD2 for D (5 bases each). Per germline, CDR1 SGDLS and CDR2 YYNGEE. The CDR3 loop spans 16 amino acids. Trimming took 1 base from V and 3 from J, leaving 14 bases between them. Here the CDR3 reads CASSVRRDQYYNEQFF. The DNA for the CDR3 is TGTGCCAGCAGCGTACGTCGGGACCAATACTACAATGAGCAGTTCTTC. Looking up the rest from reference TRBV9 and TRBJ2-1 gives the full variable domain: DSGVTQTPKHLITATGQRVTLRCSPRSGDLSVYWYQQSLDQGLQFLIQYYNGEERAKGNILERFSAQQFPDLHSELNLSSLELGDSALYFCASSVRRDQYYNEQFFGPGTRLTVL.

A note on this clone: This CDR3 is also generated by other DNA sequences in the sample. This chain links TRBV7-8 with TRBJ2-1; D gene ambiguous. CDR1 and CDR2 (germline): SGHVS, FQNEAQ. Trimming removed 1 base at V and 3 bases at J, with 1 base between. This CDR3 contains 12 residues. The CDR3 sequence: CASSLGYNEQFF. Here the CDR3 DNA reads TGTGCCAGCAGCTTAGGCTACAATGAGCAGTTCTTC.

The rearrangement uses TRBV27 and TRBJ1-5; tentative D call: TRBD1 (5 bases). CDR1 MNHEY and CDR2 SMNVEV come from the germline V gene (reference sequence). This CDR3 is 12 amino acids long. Trimming took off 3 bases at V and 7 bases at J, with 7 bases between the two ends. The DNA of the CDR3 is TGTGCCAGCAGTTTCCGGGGGCAGCCCCAGCATTTT. This gives the protein CASSFRGQPQHF.

This sequence joins TRBV21-1 and TRBJ2-3; the listed D gene, TRBD1, was not tested against the DNA. TRBV21-1 constitutes a pseudogene. This CDR3 has 17 amino acids. CDR3 in DNA: TGTGCCAGCAGCATACTCTCGACAGCGCCGAGCACAGATACGCAGTATTTT. Amino acid sequence: CASSILSTAPSTDTQYF.

The chain is built from TRBV27 and TRBJ1-1; 7 bases fit TRBD1. The germline gives CDR1 MNHEY, CDR2 SMNVEV (reference sequence). The V gene end was trimmed by 4 bases and the J gene end by 3 bases; junction bases not matched to a gene: 8. CDR3 length equals 15 residues. The CDR3 bases are TGTGCCAGCAGTTCGTACAGGGGACCGTACACTGAAGCTTTCTTT. It codes for CASSSYRGPYTEAFF.

The rearrangement joins TRBV27 to TRBJ2-7; D is tentatively TRBD1 or TRBD2 (5 bases each). The CDR3 is made up of 14 amino acids. The germline gives CDR1 MNHEY, CDR2 SMNVEV (reference sequence). The V gene lost 1 base and the J gene lost 2 bases, with 9 bases spanning the gap. The CDR3 is CASSLLLGAYEQYF. CDR3 DNA sequence: TGTGCCAGCAGTTTATTATTGGGGGCCTACGAGCAGTACTTC.

This clone was picked up one time. Other DNA variants within this sample encode the same CDR3. The chain employs TRBV6-6 and TRBJ2-7; 9 nucleotides align to TRBD2. The V segment lost 0 bases and the J segment 3 bases; nucleotides outside the gene matches: 3. The CDR3 consists of 15 residues. The germline gives CDR1 MNHNY, CDR2 SVGAGI (reference sequence). CDR3 DNA: TGTGCCAGCAGTTACTCCCCTAGCGGGATCTACGAGCAGTACTTC. Encoded protein: CASSYSPSGIYEQYF.

The gene calls are TRBV6-1 and TRBJ2-7; 8 nucleotides line up with TRBD2. CDR3 length: 17 residues. CDR1 is MNHNS, CDR2 SASEGT, per germline. V gave up 4 bases and J gave up 3 bases; unmatched junction bases: 14. CDR3 loop: CASSALAGRESHYEQYF. As DNA, the CDR3 is TGTGCCAGCAGTGCCCTCGCCGGGAGGGAGAGCCACTACGAGCAGTACTTC.

The CDR3 is CASRASTGELFF. The DNA for the CDR3 is TGTGCCAGCAGAGCAAGCACCGGGGAGCTGTTTTTT. The V and J genes are TRBV27 and TRBJ2-2; D gene uncertain. V was clipped by 6 bases and J by 4 bases, with 6 bases between them. CDR3 length equals 12 residues. Germline loops: CDR1 MNHEY, CDR2 SMNVEV (reference sequence).

This chain uses TRBV7-9 with TRBJ2-7; TRBD1 is a possible D gene (6 bases). CDR3 length: 14 amino acids. V gave up 4 bases and J gave up 3 bases, with 13 bases separating them. Germline CDR1 SEHNR, CDR2 FQNEAQ (reference sequence). CDR3 sequence: CASSSDRQFYEQYF. The CDR3 nucleotides read TGTGCCAGCAGCTCGGACAGACAATTCTACGAGCAGTACTTC.

Points on this clone: Other DNA sequences of this sample code for an identical CDR3. The chain has TRBV7-9 and TRBJ1-5, with D hard to call. Trimming removed 4 bases at V and 0 bases at J, with 7 bases between. The CDR3 length is 14 residues. Germline V CDR1 and CDR2: SEHNR, FQNEAQ (reference sequence). CDR3 DNA: TGTGCCAGCAGCTCGACCGATAGCAATCAGCCCCAGCATTTT. Its protein product is CASSSTDSNQPQHF. Filled out from reference TRBV7-9 and TRBJ1-5, the complete variable domain reads DTGVSQNPRHKITKRGQNVTFRCDPISEHNRLYWYRQTLGQGPEFLTYFQNEAQLEKSRLLSDRFSAERPKGSFSTLEIQRTEQGDSAMYLCASSSTDSNQPQHFGDGTRLSIL.

The chain joins TRBV27 to TRBJ1-4; unclear D gene. The ends were cut back, 3 bases at V and 5 bases at J, with 10 bases in the middle. Germline V CDR1 and CDR2: MNHEY, SMNVEV (reference sequence). The CDR3 sequence is 14 residues long. CDR3 sequence (DNA): TGTGCCAGCAGTTTTGTAGGAGGCAATGAAAAACTGTTTTTT. It is translated as CASSFVGGNEKLFF.

The J gene is TRBJ2-7, the V gene TRBV4-1; 10 bases match TRBD1. Germline V lookup: CDR1 MGHRA, CDR2 YSYEKL. The CDR3 runs to 17 residues. V lost 3 bases, J lost 0 bases, and 8 bases stayed unmatched. For the CDR3, the DNA is TGCGCCAGCAGCCATAGGACCGGGACAGGGGTCTCCTACGAGCAGTACTTC. Amino acids: CASSHRTGTGVSYEQYF.

The chain recombines TRBV9 with TRBJ2-7; 8 bases are a match to TRBD2. The J segment lost 4 bases and the V segment lost 3 bases, leaving 6 bases of the junction unmatched. CDR3 size: 14 residues. The germline CDR1 and CDR2 sequences are SGDLS and YYNGEE. The chain's CDR3 is CASSGRTSSYEQYF. The CDR3 DNA reads TGTGCCAGCAGCGGTAGGACTAGCTCATACGAGCAGTACTTC.

The J gene is TRBJ2-5, the V gene TRBV19; TRBD2 aligns across 14 bases. The J segment lost 2 bases and the V segment lost 7 bases, leaving 12 bases of the junction unmatched. Looked up from germline, CDR1 is LNHDA and CDR2 is SQIVND (reference sequence). The CDR3 is made up of 18 amino acids. CDR3 residues: CASTVGGLAGVGQETQYF. In nucleotides, the CDR3 is TGTGCCAGTACGGTTGGGGGACTAGCGGGAGTCGGGCAAGAGACCCAGTACTTC.

The chain combines TRBV2 with TRBJ2-7; 12 bases map to TRBD2. This CDR3 spans 16 amino acids. V shed 5 bases, J shed 0 bases, and the junction held 5 bases outside the gene matches. Germline V gene data show CDR1 as SNHLY and CDR2 as FYNNEI. As DNA, the CDR3 is TGTGCCAGCAGTACTAGCGGGAGGCGTAGCTCCTACGAGCAGTACTTC. This translates into CASSTSGRRSSYEQYF.

This sequence joins TRBV6-1 and TRBJ2-7; 8 bases match TRBD1. V trimming: 8 bases; J trimming: 5 bases; junction bases outside the gene matches: 8. The CDR3 covers 13 residues. The germline gives CDR1 MNHNS, CDR2 SASEGT. As DNA, the CDR3 is TGTGCCAGCGGCTGGACAGGGTTGAACGAGCAGTACTTC. Residues: CASGWTGLNEQYF.

For this clone: One end of the junction is discordant with germline, which a read error may explain. This chain uses TRBV27 with TRBJ2-3; TRBD2 might be the D (5 bases). CDR1 is MNHEY, CDR2 SMNVEV, per germline (reference sequence). The CDR3 length is 14 residues. For the CDR3, the DNA is TGTGCCAGCAGTCCTACGGGAAGCACGGATACGCAGTATTTT. This sequence encodes CASSPTGSTDTQYF.

The chain has TRBV28 and TRBJ1-5, with no clear D. Trimming pared 7 bases from V and 2 bases from J, leaving 15 bases between. In germline, CDR1 is MDHEN, CDR2 SYDVKM. The CDR3 covers 15 residues. The CDR3 nucleotides are TGTGCCAGCATCGAAGGACCGGTGGGCAATCAGCCCCAGCATTTT. The encoded protein is CASIEGPVGNQPQHF.